The 30 T cell receptor beta chains below all came from one sample that was sequenced in a study of blood T cell repertoires in COVID-19. The data were produced by immunoSEQ multiplex PCR, yet TCRdb's version contains in-frame clones alone and is incomplete. The profile shows hundreds of thousands of clones, around 90% of them singletons. Source material: PBMCs or T cells enriched from blood (not recorded which). The origin of the receptors is a woman aged 25 to 39 who had recovered from COVID-19.

This chain joins TRBV6-2 or TRBV6-3 and TRBJ1-1, with 9 bases fitting TRBD1. Germline lookup yields CDR1 MNHEY and CDR2 SVGEGT. Unmatched junction bases numbered 15, after V lost 4 bases and J lost 3 bases. This CDR3 is built from 18 residues. CDR3 loop: CASSFFPRQGEADTEAFF. DNA of the CDR3: TGTGCCAGCAGTTTCTTCCCCCGACAGGGGGAGGCCGACACTGAAGCTTTCTTT.

This chain links TRBV10-3 with TRBJ1-6; 8 bases line up with TRBD1. CDR3 length: 14 amino acids. The J segment lost 7 bases and the V segment lost 2 bases, leaving 1 base of the junction unmatched. Germline V gene sequence: CDR1 ENHRY, CDR2 SYGVKD. As DNA, the CDR3 is TGTGCCATCAGTGAGGACAGGGGAAATTCACCCCTCCACTTT. Protein sequence: CAISEDRGNSPLHF.

This clone was recorded only once. The chain joins TRBV13 to TRBJ2-1; 11 bases are a match to TRBD2. Trimming cost V 0 bases and J 0 bases; bases outside gene matches: 7. The CDR3 sequence is 19 residues long. The germline V gene has CDR1 PRHDT and CDR2 FYEKMQ (reference sequence). CDR3 region: CASSLGGTSGLASYNEQFF. In nucleotides, the CDR3 is TGTGCCAGCAGCTTAGGGGGGACTAGCGGCTTAGCCTCCTACAATGAGCAGTTCTTC.

This chain connects TRBV5-6 to TRBJ2-5, with a possible D match to TRBD2 (6 bases). CDR3 size: 14 residues. Germline V CDR1 and CDR2: SGHDT, YYEEEE. V lost 2 bases and J 4 bases, leaving 12 bases between the germline ends. This CDR3 is CASSFGGFGETQYF. The CDR3 DNA is TGTGCCAGCAGCTTTGGAGGGTTTGGAGAGACCCAGTACTTC.

This rearrangement joins TRBV27 to TRBJ2-1; D gene unclear. Germline V gene sequence: CDR1 MNHEY, CDR2 SMNVEV (reference sequence). V lost 10 bases, J lost 9 bases, and 10 bases lay in between. This CDR3 has 10 amino acids. The CDR3 bases are TGTGCCATCGGAGTTCGTGAGCAGTTCTTC. It specifies CAIGVREQFF.

This clone showed up just once. In DNA, the CDR3 is TGTGCCAGCAGTTACGCGGGGGCCGGCTACGAGCAGTACTTC. Its protein is CASSYAGAGYEQYF. This rearrangement joins TRBV6-5 to TRBJ2-7; weak D call: TRBD2 (7 bases). CDR1 is MNHEY and CDR2 is SVGAGI in the germline V gene. The CDR3 is 14 residues long. V was cut by 2 bases and J by 3 bases, with 11 bases left in between.

V gene TRBV27 combines with J gene TRBJ1-2; TRBD1 agrees at 8 bases. This CDR3 has 12 amino acids. V lost 5 bases and J lost 11; bases outside the gene matches: 7. Per germline, CDR1 MNHEY and CDR2 SMNVEV (reference sequence). The CDR3 region is CASSPTQGGYTF. CDR3 nucleotides: TGTGCCAGCAGTCCCACACAGGGGGGTTACACCTTC.

This clone appeared a single time. This chain links TRBV5-1 with TRBJ2-5; the D gene is possibly TRBD2 (6 bases). CDR1 is SGHRS, CDR2 YFSETQ, per germline. V lost 4 bases to trimming and J lost 2 bases, with 15 bases between them. The CDR3 spans 15 residues. The CDR3, as DNA: TGCGCCAGCAGCCTGAGGACGGGGGAGCAAGAGACCCAGTACTTC. This codes for CASSLRTGEQETQYF.

V gene TRBV24-1 combines with J gene TRBJ2-1; TRBD2 matches 7 bases. Germline values: CDR1 KGHDR, CDR2 SFDVKD. V lost 5 bases to trimming and J lost 6 bases; unmatched junction nucleotides: 9. The CDR3 loop spans 15 amino acids. CDR3 region: CATSAAGPAGNEQFF. The CDR3 nucleotides are TGTGCCACCAGTGCAGCGGGGCCGGCGGGCAATGAGCAGTTCTTC.

The gene calls are TRBV6-6 and TRBJ2-1, with TRBD2 matching over 7 bases. Germline V gene sequence: CDR1 MNHNY, CDR2 SVGAGI (reference sequence). This CDR3 is built from 14 residues. J lost 6 bases, V lost 7 bases, and 9 bases had no gene match. As DNA, the CDR3 is TGTGCCAGCACAAGTGCGGGAGCGATCAATGAGCAGTTCTTC. Residues: CASTSAGAINEQFF.

This clone showed up just a few times. The chain is built from TRBV28 and TRBJ1-4; D is unclear. CDR1 is MDHEN and CDR2 is SYDVKM in the germline V gene. V was shortened by 8 bases and J by 7 bases, with 14 bases between the two germline ends. The CDR3 is 13 residues long. CDR3 coding DNA: TGTGCCAGCCTCGTTCAAGCAGGTGAAAAACTGTTTTTT. Protein sequence: CASLVQAGEKLFF.

This chain links TRBV28 with TRBJ1-4, with D maybe TRBD1 (5 bases). The CDR3 extends over 15 amino acids. The V end was cut by 3 bases, the J end by 8 bases, with 16 bases between. Germline V gene lookup returns CDR1 MDHEN and CDR2 SYDVKM. For the CDR3, the DNA is TGTGCCAGCAGTTTGCGGGACCCCGGTAGGGAAAAACTGTTTTTT. This encodes CASSLRDPGREKLFF.

This chain connects TRBV7-2 to TRBJ1-6; D is perhaps TRBD1 (5 bases). The CDR3 sequence is 16 residues long. Germline V gene lookup returns CDR1 SGHTA and CDR2 FQGNSA. Trimming shortened V by 5 bases and J by 13 bases, and 24 bases separated the two germline ends. CDR3 nucleotide sequence: TGTGCCAGCAGCCTCTCCCCACAGGCTCCCCAAGGGCCCCTCCACTTT. Amino acids: CASSLSPQAPQGPLHF.

This chain joins TRBV10-2 and TRBJ1-1; TRBD1 is a possible D gene (5 bases). This CDR3 region has 14 residues. Germline assignment: CDR1 WSHSY and CDR2 SAAADI. Trimming took off 3 bases at V and 1 base at J, with 9 bases between the two ends. This CDR3 is CASSESQGNTEAFF. The CDR3 DNA sequence: TGCGCCAGCAGTGAATCCCAGGGGAACACTGAAGCTTTCTTT.

This rearrangement joins TRBV19 to TRBJ1-2; 10 bases are a match to TRBD1. V dropped 5 bases and J dropped 2; count of bases not matched to a gene: 2. Looked up from germline, CDR1 is LNHDA and CDR2 is SQIVND (reference sequence). The CDR3 is 14 amino acids. The CDR3 protein is CASSWTGGNYGYTF. The CDR3 bases are TGTGCCAGTAGTTGGACAGGGGGGAACTATGGCTACACCTTC.

This chain joins TRBV4-2 and TRBJ2-3, with D possibly being TRBD2 (6 bases). This CDR3 region has 17 residues. The V gene lost 4 bases and the J gene lost 0 bases, with 17 bases spanning the gap. Germline lookup yields CDR1 LGHNA and CDR2 YNFKEQ. CDR3: CASSRILAEPSTDTQYF. The CDR3 region has the DNA TGTGCCAGCAGCCGGATCTTAGCGGAACCTAGCACAGATACGCAGTATTTT.

This sequence joins TRBV6-1 and TRBJ1-2; D not resolved. The CDR3 runs 17 residues. V was shortened by 0 bases and J by 0 bases, with 14 bases between the two germline ends. Germline V CDR1 and CDR2: MNHNS, SASEGT. The CDR3 coding sequence is TGTGCCAGCAGTGAAGCAATTTCTACAGTCACTAACTATGGCTACACCTTC. It codes for CASSEAISTVTNYGYTF.

This clone occurred once. This chain uses TRBV7-9 with TRBJ1-6; TRBD1 matches at 8 bases. The germline gives CDR1 SEHNR, CDR2 FQNEAQ (reference sequence). Losses at the gene ends were 2 bases for V and 9 bases for J; bases not matched to a gene: 3. The CDR3 contains 14 residues. CDR3 bases: TGTGCCAGCAGCTTATCAGGGGGCAGTTCACCCCTCCACTTT. As protein: CASSLSGGSSPLHF.

The rearrangement links TRBV4-3 to TRBJ1-3, with 7 bases aligning to TRBD1. The CDR3 is 18 amino acids. V dropped 0 bases and J dropped 4; count of bases not matched to a gene: 12. Germline V lookup: CDR1 LGHNA, CDR2 YSLEER. The CDR3 bases are TGCGCCAGCAGCCAAGACCACTTAACAGGGGAGTGGGGAAACACCATATATTTT. Protein product: CASSQDHLTGEWGNTIYF.

The J gene is TRBJ1-6, the V gene TRBV7-9; D call uncertain. The V gene's germline CDR1 is SEHNR and CDR2 FQNEAQ (reference sequence). V lost 2 bases to trimming and J lost 15 bases, with 11 bases between them. The CDR3 has 12 amino acids. CDR3 residues: CASSLNGRDLHF. The DNA of the CDR3 is TGTGCCAGCAGCTTAAACGGGAGGGACCTCCACTTT.

The J gene is TRBJ2-7, the V gene TRBV7-2, with 8 bases matching TRBD2. J gave up 3 bases and V 5 bases, and 9 bases lay outside the gene matches. Germline V CDR1 and CDR2: SGHTA, FQGNSA. The CDR3 spans 15 residues. The CDR3 coding sequence is TGTGCCAGCAGCGGAGGACTAGCTACATACTACGAGCAGTACTTC. Its protein is CASSGGLATYYEQYF.

The chain employs TRBV5-4 and TRBJ2-5; D may be TRBD2 (5 bases). Germline V gene data show CDR1 as SGHNT and CDR2 as YYREEE (reference sequence). This CDR3 comprises 14 residues. V was pared by 4 bases and J by 4 bases, with 14 bases between. CDR3 amino acids: CASSPTSLSETQYF. CDR3 coding DNA: TGTGCCAGCAGCCCTACTAGTTTGTCAGAGACCCAGTACTTC.

CDR3 sequence: CASSPSNEQFF. CDR3 coding DNA: TGTGCCAGCTCCCCCTCCAATGAGCAGTTCTTC. This chain uses TRBV12-3 or TRBV12-4 with TRBJ2-1; unclear D gene. This CDR3 comprises 11 residues. The V end was cut by 8 bases, the J end by 6 bases, with 8 bases between.

For this clone: Compared with germline, one end of the junction differs, possibly owing to a read error. This chain links TRBV7-2 with TRBJ2-7, with 9 bases matching TRBD1. Germline V gene data show CDR1 as SGHTA and CDR2 as FQGNSA. The CDR3 totals 14 residues. The CDR3 here is CASTLATGGYEQYF. The CDR3 nucleotides are TGTGCCAGCACCTTAGCGACAGGGGGGTACGAGCAGTACTTC.

This chain links TRBV5-8 with TRBJ1-2; the D is unclear. V was pared by 0 bases and J by 13 bases, with 16 bases between. Germline V gene data show CDR1 as SGHTS and CDR2 as YDEGEE. CDR3 length equals 13 residues. CDR3 protein: CASSLAEVTRSTF. In nucleotides, the CDR3 is TGTGCCAGCAGCTTGGCCGAAGTGACTCGGTCCACCTTC. Variable domain in full (rest from reference TRBV5-8 and TRBJ1-2): EAGVTQSPTHLIKTRGQQATLRCSPISGHTSVYWYQQALGLGLQFLLWYDEGEERNRGNFPPRFSGRQFPNYSSELNVNALELEDSALYLCASSLAEVTRSTFGSGTRLTVV.

This sequence joins TRBV4-2 and TRBJ2-3, with 7 bases fitting TRBD2. Germline V gene data show CDR1 as LGHNA and CDR2 as YNFKEQ. The CDR3 spans 17 residues. The ends lost 3 bases at V and 1 base at J; junction bases unmatched: 10. CDR3 in amino acids: CASSQGEGFVRTDTQYF. CDR3 nucleotides: TGTGCCAGCAGCCAGGGGGAGGGCTTTGTTCGCACAGATACGCAGTATTTT.

J is TRBJ2-5 and V is TRBV10-3; TRBD2 is a possible D gene (6 bases). V dropped 4 bases and J dropped 1 base, with 13 bases sitting between them. CDR3 size: 15 residues. CDR1 is ENHRY, CDR2 SYGVKD, per germline. In DNA form, the CDR3 reads TGTGCCATCAGTGGATTTGGGACTCCCCAAGAGACCCAGTACTTC. This codes for CAISGFGTPQETQYF.

This sequence joins TRBV9 and TRBJ1-1; a possible D gene is TRBD1 (6 bases). Germline CDR1 and CDR2: SGDLS and YYNGEE. The germline V and J ends were trimmed by 4 bases and 7 bases, with 20 bases remaining between them. The CDR3 spans 15 residues. The CDR3 loop reads CASSFGGRGRGEAFF. Written as DNA, the CDR3 is TGTGCCAGCAGCTTTGGGGGCAGGGGAAGAGGTGAAGCTTTCTTT.

The chain combines TRBV7-9 with TRBJ2-3; tentatively, D is TRBD2 (5 bases). CDR1 is SEHNR and CDR2 is FQNEAQ in the germline V gene (reference sequence). Trimming took 5 bases from V and 2 from J, leaving 14 bases between them. There are 15 residues in the CDR3. The CDR3 reads CASSPIAGDTDTQYF. In DNA, the CDR3 is TGTGCCAGCAGCCCTATCGCGGGTGACACAGATACGCAGTATTTT.

V is TRBV7-6 and J is TRBJ2-1; no clear D gene. The CDR3 is 12 residues long. V lost 3 bases and J lost 7, with 7 bases in between. Germline V lookup: CDR1 SGHVS, CDR2 FNYEAQ. The CDR3 is CASSFERNEQFF. The CDR3 DNA reads as TGTGCCAGCAGCTTTGAGAGGAATGAGCAGTTCTTC.